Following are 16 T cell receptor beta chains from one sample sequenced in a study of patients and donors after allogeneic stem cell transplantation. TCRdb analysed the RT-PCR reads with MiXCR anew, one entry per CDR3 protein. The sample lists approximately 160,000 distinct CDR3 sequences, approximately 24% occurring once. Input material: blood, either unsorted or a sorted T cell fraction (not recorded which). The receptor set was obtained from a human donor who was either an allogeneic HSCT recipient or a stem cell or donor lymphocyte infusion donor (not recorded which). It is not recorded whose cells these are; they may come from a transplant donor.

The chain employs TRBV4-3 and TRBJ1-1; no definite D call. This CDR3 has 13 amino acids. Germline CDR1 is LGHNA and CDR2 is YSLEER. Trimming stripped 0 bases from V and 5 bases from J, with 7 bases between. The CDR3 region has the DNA TGCGCCAGCAGCCAAGATATAGGGACTGAAGCTTTCTTT. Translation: CASSQDIGTEAFF.

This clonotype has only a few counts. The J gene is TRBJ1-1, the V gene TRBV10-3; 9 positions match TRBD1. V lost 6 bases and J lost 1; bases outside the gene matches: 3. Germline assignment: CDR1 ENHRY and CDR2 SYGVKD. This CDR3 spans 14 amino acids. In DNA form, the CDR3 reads TGTGCCATCAGGGACAGGGGAGGGAACACTGAAGCTTTCTTT. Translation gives CAIRDRGGNTEAFF.

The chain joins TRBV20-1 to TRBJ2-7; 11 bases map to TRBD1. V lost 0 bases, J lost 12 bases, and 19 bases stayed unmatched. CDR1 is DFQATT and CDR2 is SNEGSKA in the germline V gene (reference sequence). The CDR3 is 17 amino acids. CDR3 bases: TGCAGTGCTAGAGATGCGGCATCCCCGGGACAGGGGGAAATTGGGTACTTC. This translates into CSARDAASPGQGEIGYF.

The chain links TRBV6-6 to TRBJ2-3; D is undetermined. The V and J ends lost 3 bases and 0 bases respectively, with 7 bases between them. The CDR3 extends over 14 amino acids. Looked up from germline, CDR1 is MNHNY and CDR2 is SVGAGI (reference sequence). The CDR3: CASSYGLSTDTQYF. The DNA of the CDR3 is TGTGCCAGCAGTTATGGGCTAAGCACAGATACGCAGTATTTT.

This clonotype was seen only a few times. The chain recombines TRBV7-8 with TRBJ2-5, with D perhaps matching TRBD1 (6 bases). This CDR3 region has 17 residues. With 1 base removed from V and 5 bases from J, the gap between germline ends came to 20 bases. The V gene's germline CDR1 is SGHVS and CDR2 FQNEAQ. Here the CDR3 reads CASSLVFQPRGTETQYF. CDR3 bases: TGTGCCAGCAGCTTAGTTTTTCAACCCAGGGGAACCGAGACCCAGTACTTC.

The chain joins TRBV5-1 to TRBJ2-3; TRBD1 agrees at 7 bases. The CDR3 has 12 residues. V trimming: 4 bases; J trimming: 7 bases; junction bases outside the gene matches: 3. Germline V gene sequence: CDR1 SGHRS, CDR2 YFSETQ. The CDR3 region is CASSPGQHTQYF. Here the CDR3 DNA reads TGCGCCAGCAGCCCGGGACAGCATACGCAGTATTTT.

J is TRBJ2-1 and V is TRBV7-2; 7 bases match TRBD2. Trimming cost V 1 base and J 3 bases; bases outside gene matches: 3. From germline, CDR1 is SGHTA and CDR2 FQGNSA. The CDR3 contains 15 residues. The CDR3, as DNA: TGTGCCAGCAGCTTAGGGAGGACTAGCTACAATGAGCAGTTCTTC. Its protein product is CASSLGRTSYNEQFF.

The CDR3 DNA sequence: TGCAGTGCTAGAGATATCACGAACTCTGGGGCCAACGTCCTGACTTTC. Its protein is CSARDITNSGANVLTF. V usage is TRBV20-1 and J usage is TRBJ2-6, with D unclear. Trimming shortened V by 0 bases and J by 0 bases, and 9 bases separated the two germline ends. The CDR3 totals 16 residues. Germline CDR1 reads DFQATT; CDR2 reads SNEGSKA (reference sequence).

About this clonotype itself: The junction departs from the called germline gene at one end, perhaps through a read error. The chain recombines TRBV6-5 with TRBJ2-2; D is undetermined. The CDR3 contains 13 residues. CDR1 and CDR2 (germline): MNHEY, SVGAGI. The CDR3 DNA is TGTGCCAGCGAAGGCCCGAACACCGCGGAGCTGTTTTTT. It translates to CASEGPNTAELFF.

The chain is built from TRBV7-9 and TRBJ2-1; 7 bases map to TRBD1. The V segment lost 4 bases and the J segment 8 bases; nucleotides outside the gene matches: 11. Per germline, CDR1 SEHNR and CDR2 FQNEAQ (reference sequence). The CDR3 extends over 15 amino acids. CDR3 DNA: TGTGCCAGCAGCTCCCGGACAGGACGGGGCGATGAGCAGTTCTTC. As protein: CASSSRTGRGDEQFF.

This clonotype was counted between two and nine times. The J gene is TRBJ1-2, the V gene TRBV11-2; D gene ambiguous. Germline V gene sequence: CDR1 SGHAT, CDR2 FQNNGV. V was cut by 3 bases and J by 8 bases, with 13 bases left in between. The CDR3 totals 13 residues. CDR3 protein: CASSFVLLGGYTF. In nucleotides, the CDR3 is TGTGCCAGCAGCTTCGTCCTCCTTGGGGGCTACACCTTC.

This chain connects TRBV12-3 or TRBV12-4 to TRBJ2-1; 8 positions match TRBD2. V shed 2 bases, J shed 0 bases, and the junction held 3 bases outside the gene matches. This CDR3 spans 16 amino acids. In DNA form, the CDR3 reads TGTGCCAGCAGTTTAACTAGCGGACTCTCCTACAATGAGCAGTTCTTC. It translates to CASSLTSGLSYNEQFF.

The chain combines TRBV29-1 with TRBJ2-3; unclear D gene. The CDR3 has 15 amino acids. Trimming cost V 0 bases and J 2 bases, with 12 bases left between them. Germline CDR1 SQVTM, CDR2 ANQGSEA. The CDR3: CSVEEYAEFTDTQYF. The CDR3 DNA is TGCAGCGTTGAAGAGTATGCGGAGTTCACAGATACGCAGTATTTT.

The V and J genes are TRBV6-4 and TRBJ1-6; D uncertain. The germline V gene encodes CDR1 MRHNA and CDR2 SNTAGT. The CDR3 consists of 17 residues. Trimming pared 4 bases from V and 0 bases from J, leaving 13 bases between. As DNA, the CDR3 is TGTGCCAGCAGTGGCCCCTATTCGAGCTCCTATAATTCACCCCTCCACTTT. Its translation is CASSGPYSSSYNSPLHF.

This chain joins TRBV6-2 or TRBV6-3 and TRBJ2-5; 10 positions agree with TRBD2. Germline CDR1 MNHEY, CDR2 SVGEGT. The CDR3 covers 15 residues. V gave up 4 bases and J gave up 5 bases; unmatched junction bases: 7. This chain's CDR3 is CASSSGTSAGETQYF. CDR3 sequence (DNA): TGTGCCAGCAGTTCCGGGACTAGCGCTGGTGAGACCCAGTACTTC.

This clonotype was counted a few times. CDR3 residues: CSARMTGLNYGYTF. The DNA for the CDR3 is TGCAGTGCTAGGATGACAGGGCTTAACTATGGCTACACCTTC. The rearrangement uses TRBV20-1 and TRBJ1-2; TRBD1 agrees at 7 bases. The CDR3 runs to 14 residues. CDR1 DFQATT and CDR2 SNEGSKA come from the germline V gene (reference sequence). V lost 3 bases, J lost 1 base, and 5 bases stayed unmatched.